This T cell receptor (beta chain) was captured in a study of blood T cells in healthy people across ages. This clonotype was seen repeatedly, ten times or more. Primers used in a second PCR of about 7 to 12 cycles were a sample-barcoded 5' primer and a J-beta primer mix. Via MiXCR, TCRdb re-called the 5' RACE reads, giving one row per CDR3 protein. This sample carries around 1.1 million distinct CDR3 sequences, roughly two fifths of them seen once, and the ten largest clones take around 12%. The TCR was taken from a man aged 18 to 29 in good health. Sequencing was carried out using blood.

CDR3 sequence (DNA): TGTGCCAGCAGTCTCCCCCCCGGGACAGGCCTTTTAGAGGAAAAACTGTTTTTT. Translating gives CASSLPPGTGLLEEKLFF. The chain couples TRBV12-3 or TRBV12-4 to TRBJ1-4; 8 bases map to TRBD1. This CDR3 is built from 18 residues. V lost 5 bases, J lost 8 bases, and 19 bases stayed unmatched.